These 8 T cell receptor beta chains originate from one sample sequenced in a study. Via MiXCR, TCRdb re-called the RT-PCR reads, giving one row per CDR3 protein. Of 550,000 to 750,000 distinct CDR3 sequences listed, 14% are singletons. What was sequenced was memory CD4+ T cells from blood. The receptor source for this set is a female donor in good health, serving as a healthy control.

The rearrangement joins TRBV28 to TRBJ1-1, with 7 bases matching TRBD1. The V gene end was trimmed by 7 bases and the J gene end by 3 bases; junction bases not matched to a gene: 8. There are 14 residues in the CDR3. Germline assignment: CDR1 MDHEN and CDR2 SYDVKM. The CDR3: CASTLSTGDTEAFF. In DNA form, the CDR3 reads TGTGCCAGCACCCTGTCAACAGGGGACACTGAAGCTTTCTTT. The full variable domain, rest sourced from reference TRBV28 and TRBJ1-1, is DVKVTQSSRYLVKRTGEKVFLECVQDMDHENMFWYRQDPGLGLRLIYFSYDVKMKEKGDIPEGYSVSREKKERFSLILESASTNQTSMYLCASTLSTGDTEAFFGQGTRLTVV.

This clonotype was counted between two and nine times. The chain carries TRBV24-1 and TRBJ2-1, with 10 bases that match TRBD2. The junction had 17 bases not matched to a gene; V was cut back by 10 bases and J by 9 bases. The CDR3 is 16 amino acids. The germline V gene has CDR1 KGHDR and CDR2 SFDVKD. CDR3 sequence reads: CATGRTSGLGEGEQFF. CDR3 coding DNA: TGTGCCACGGGTCGGACTAGCGGTCTTGGGGAGGGTGAGCAGTTCTTC.

This clonotype was recorded a few times. The chain joins TRBV28 to TRBJ1-3, with D tentatively TRBD1 (6 bases). The CDR3 length is 15 residues. V was cut by 4 bases and J by 4 bases, with 14 bases left in between. Germline V gene sequence: CDR1 MDHEN, CDR2 SYDVKM. DNA of the CDR3: TGTGCCAGCAGTTCCCTTGTAACAGGGGGAAACACCATATATTTT. It is translated as CASSSLVTGGNTIYF.

CDR3 in DNA: TGCAGTGCTGAAGTTCGGACAGGGGGCGAGCAGTACTTC. Amino acid sequence: CSAEVRTGGEQYF. The chain has TRBV20-1 and TRBJ2-7, with 10 nucleotides matching TRBD1. CDR3 length: 13 amino acids. The V and J ends lost 5 bases and 6 bases, in that order; junction bases with no gene match: 7. Germline values: CDR1 DFQATT, CDR2 SNEGSKA (reference sequence).

This clonotype showed up many times. The rearrangement uses TRBV10-3 and TRBJ2-3, with 7 positions matching TRBD2. The ends lost 11 bases at V and 3 bases at J; junction bases unmatched: 2. Germline lookup yields CDR1 ENHRY and CDR2 SYGVKD. The CDR3 sequence is 11 residues long. The CDR3 DNA is TGTGCCTGGGGGGGGACAGATACGCAGTATTTT. It yields the protein CAWGGTDTQYF.

This clonotype was seen only a few times. The J gene is TRBJ2-3, the V gene TRBV29-1, with 8 bases lining up with TRBD1. In germline, CDR1 is SQVTM, CDR2 ANQGSEA. V shed 6 bases, J shed 0 bases, and the junction held 5 bases outside the gene matches. CDR3 length equals 14 residues. The CDR3 nucleotides are TGCAGCGTAGGACAGGGATCTAGCACAGATACGCAGTATTTT. Its translation: CSVGQGSSTDTQYF.

Only a few counts were recorded for this clonotype. The rearrangement links TRBV18 to TRBJ2-5; 8 bases are shared with TRBD1. V gave up 3 bases and J gave up 4 bases; unmatched junction bases: 16. Per the germline V gene, CDR1 is KGHSH and CDR2 is LQKENI. This CDR3 is 18 amino acids long. Here the CDR3 DNA reads TGTGCCAGCTCACCGAGGACAGGGTTCGGCCTTGTACGAGAGACCCAGTACTTC. Its protein product is CASSPRTGFGLVRETQYF.

In its sample, this clonotype was seen many times. The V call is TRBV6-5, the J call TRBJ1-2; TRBD1 aligns across 9 bases. The J segment lost 2 bases and the V segment lost 6 bases, leaving 4 bases of the junction unmatched. The CDR3 contains 14 residues. The germline V gene has CDR1 MNHEY and CDR2 SVGAGI. In DNA form, the CDR3 reads TGTGCCAGCAGCGACAGGGGGGACAACTATGGCTACACCTTC. Its translation: CASSDRGDNYGYTF.